The 3 T cell receptor beta chains presented below share a single source sample, sequenced in a study of T cells in localized non-small cell lung cancer. Profiled with immunoSEQ multiplex PCR; TCRdb holds only in-frame clones, not every one. Of some 5,100 clones listed, roughly 28% are singletons. The starting material was lung tumor tissue, obtained before any cancer treatment. The source is a female donor over 55 with stage I lung adenocarcinoma.

The rearrangement links TRBV18 to TRBJ1-5; TRBD1 agrees at 8 bases. The CDR3 length is 15 residues. The junction had 7 bases not matched to a gene; V was cut back by 6 bases and J by 3 bases. Germline V lookup: CDR1 KGHSH, CDR2 LQKENI. The CDR3 is CASSEGQANNQPQHF. The CDR3, as DNA: TGTGCCAGCTCGGAGGGACAGGCGAACAATCAGCCCCAGCATTTT. The variable domain in full, completed from reference TRBV18 and TRBJ1-5, reads NAGVMQNPRHLVRRRGQEARLRCSPMKGHSHVYWYRQLPEEGLKFMVYLQKENIIDESGMPKERFSAEFPKEGPSILRIQQVVRGDSAAYFCASSEGQANNQPQHFGDGTRLSIL.

The V and J genes are TRBV19 and TRBJ1-2; D might be TRBD1 (5 bases). The CDR3 sequence is 13 residues long. V dropped 6 bases and J dropped 4 bases, with 12 bases sitting between them. CDR1 and CDR2 (germline): LNHDA, SQIVND (reference sequence). CDR3 nucleotides: TGTGCCAGTAGCTCTCCAGGGATCTATGGCTACACCTTC. Its protein is CASSSPGIYGYTF. Supplemented by reference TRBV19 and TRBJ1-2, the full variable domain reads DGGITQSPKYLFRKEGQNVTLSCEQNLNHDAMYWYRQDPGQGLRLIYYSQIVNDFQKGDIAEGYSVSREKKESFPLTVTSAQKNPTAFYLCASSSPGIYGYTFGSGTRLTVV.

The chain's CDR3 is CASSRGGQSTDTQYF. In DNA, the CDR3 is TGTGCCAGCTCACGAGGGGGACAGAGCACAGATACGCAGTATTTT. The rearrangement joins TRBV18 to TRBJ2-3; 7 bases line up with TRBD1. CDR1 is KGHSH and CDR2 is LQKENI in the germline V gene. Trimming took 4 bases from V and 0 from J; bases not matched to a gene: 4. There are 15 residues in the CDR3.